This T cell receptor (beta chain) comes out of a study of glioma-infiltrating T cells. Study outcomes and limitations: Tissue-blood divergence was below expectation in non-neoplastic patients, above in gliomas.

V lost 5 bases, J lost 2 bases, and 12 bases lay in between. The CDR3 contains 13 residues. From germline, CDR1 is DFQATT and CDR2 SNEGSKA (reference sequence). This clonotype was seen many times. The antigen is undetermined. TCR alpha and beta CDR3 regions were amplified from RNA using iRepertoire nested multiplex PCR. Using its own MiXCR run on the multiplex PCR reads, TCRdb lists one record per CDR3 protein. Here the sample spans approximately 110,000 distinct CDR3 sequences, around a quarter being singletons. J is TRBJ1-1 and V is TRBV20-1, with a weak D call TRBD1 (5 bases). The sequence was collected from a human donor with low-grade glioma or glioblastoma, undergoing nonglioma brain surgery, or in good health (not recorded which). The sequencing sample was made of glioma tissue, nonneoplastic brain tissue, or PBMCs (not recorded which). In nucleotides, the CDR3 is TGCAGTGCTGTCGGGGCCGTAAACACTGAAGCTTTCTTT. Its translation is CSAVGAVNTEAFF.